The subject of this entry is one TCR beta chain. This record belongs to a study of blood T cell repertoires in COVID-19. Study information: COVID-19 samples, acute and convalescent, were from the United States, Italy and Spain.

Study members were between about 18 and 100 years old and lived in around 24 US regions. Cohort allocation depended upon clinical history that participants reported. It was within 2 weeks before study entry that exposed participants met a COVID-19 case. Data came from immunoSEQ multiplex PCR; TCRdb stores just in-frame clones and leaves some out. Found here are 300,000 to 350,000 clones, 85% to 90% of them singletons; the top ten hold under 1.2%. The germline V and J ends were trimmed by 3 bases and 8 bases, with 16 bases remaining between them. Germline V gene lookup returns CDR1 LNHDA and CDR2 SQIVND (reference sequence). CDR3 size: 14 residues.

V and J are TRBV19 and TRBJ1-2, with D possibly being TRBD1 (5 bases). Sequencing used PBMCs or T cells enriched from blood (not recorded which). This sequence originates from a woman aged 30 to 39 who had been exposed to COVID-19. As DNA, the CDR3 is TGTGCCAGTAGTATTGGACACGGCATGGAGGGCTACACCTTC. Its protein is CASSIGHGMEGYTF.